What follows are 4 T cell receptor beta chains derived from one specimen sequenced in a study of Graves' ophthalmopathy and Graves' hyperthyroidism. The authors amplified TCR beta CDR3 regions from RNA transcripts. HTBI primers served in a first-round RT-PCR, which a second-round multiplex PCR followed. Using its own MiXCR run on the multiplex PCR reads, TCRdb lists one record per CDR3 protein. The table has 52,000 or so distinct CDR3 sequences, approximately 47% seen once. The sequencing sample was made of peripheral blood. All receptors derive from an adult woman with Graves' ophthalmopathy.

V gene TRBV7-2 combines with J gene TRBJ1-4; D uncertain. Trimming stripped 8 bases from V and 10 bases from J, with 17 bases between. The CDR3 is made up of 13 amino acids. Germline CDR1 is SGHTA and CDR2 is FQGNSA. CDR3 region: CASASGTGGKLFF. The CDR3 DNA sequence: TGTGCCAGCGCTAGCGGAACCGGTGGAAAACTGTTTTTT.

The rearrangement links TRBV20-1 to TRBJ1-3, with a weak D call TRBD1 (6 bases). With 6 bases removed from V and 4 bases from J, the gap between germline ends came to 10 bases. The CDR3 sequence is 12 residues long. Germline V lookup: CDR1 DFQATT, CDR2 SNEGSKA (reference sequence). The chain's CDR3 is CSAKDRGNTIYF. For the CDR3, the DNA is TGCAGTGCCAAGGACAGAGGAAACACCATATATTTT.

The chain carries TRBV7-2 and TRBJ1-5; D perhaps matches TRBD1 (5 bases). This CDR3 is 15 amino acids long. The V gene lost 1 base and the J gene lost 7 bases, with 14 bases spanning the gap. Germline values: CDR1 SGHTA, CDR2 FQGNSA. The CDR3 bases are TGTGCCAGCAGCTTAGAGGGGTTCTACGAGCAGCCCCAGCATTTT. It codes for CASSLEGFYEQPQHF.

The table lists this clonotype with many counts. This chain links TRBV5-6 with TRBJ1-4; 7 bases are shared with TRBD1. Per the germline V gene, CDR1 is SGHDT and CDR2 is YYEEEE. V lost 1 base and J lost 5; bases outside the gene matches: 5. The CDR3 has 15 residues. The CDR3 DNA is TGTGCCAGCAGCTTGTCGGGGACAGCAAATGAAAAACTGTTTTTT. Translated: CASSLSGTANEKLFF.